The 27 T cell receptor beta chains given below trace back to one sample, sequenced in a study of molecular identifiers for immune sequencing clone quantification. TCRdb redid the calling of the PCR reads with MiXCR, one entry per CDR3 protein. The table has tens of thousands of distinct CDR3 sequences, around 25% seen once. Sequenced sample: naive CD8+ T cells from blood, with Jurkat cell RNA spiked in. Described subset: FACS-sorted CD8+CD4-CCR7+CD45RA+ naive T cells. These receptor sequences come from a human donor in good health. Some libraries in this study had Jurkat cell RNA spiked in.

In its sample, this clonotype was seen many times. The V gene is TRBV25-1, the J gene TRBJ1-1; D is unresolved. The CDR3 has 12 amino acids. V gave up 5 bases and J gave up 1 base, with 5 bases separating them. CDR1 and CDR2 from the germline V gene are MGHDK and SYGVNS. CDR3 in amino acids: CASSIANTEAFF. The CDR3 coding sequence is TGTGCCAGCAGTATTGCGAACACTGAAGCTTTCTTT.

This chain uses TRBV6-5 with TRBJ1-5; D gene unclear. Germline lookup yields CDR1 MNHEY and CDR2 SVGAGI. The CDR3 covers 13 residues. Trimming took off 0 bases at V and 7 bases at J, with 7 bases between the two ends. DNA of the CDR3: TGTGCCAGCAGTTACTCGGTCGGGCAGCCCCAGCATTTT. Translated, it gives CASSYSVGQPQHF.

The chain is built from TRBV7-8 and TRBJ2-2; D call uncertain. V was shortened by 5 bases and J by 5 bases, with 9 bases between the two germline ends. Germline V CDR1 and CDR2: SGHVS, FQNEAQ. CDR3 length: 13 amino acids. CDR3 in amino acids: CASSPPLTGELFF. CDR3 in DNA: TGTGCCAGCAGCCCTCCGTTGACCGGGGAGCTGTTTTTT.

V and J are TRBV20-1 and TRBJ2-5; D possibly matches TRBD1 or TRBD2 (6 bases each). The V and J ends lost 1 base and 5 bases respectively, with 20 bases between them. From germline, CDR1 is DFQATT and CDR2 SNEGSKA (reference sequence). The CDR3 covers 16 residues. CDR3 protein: CSARGPPVGGWETQYF. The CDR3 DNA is TGCAGTGCTAGAGGCCCCCCCGTCGGGGGCTGGGAGACCCAGTACTTC.

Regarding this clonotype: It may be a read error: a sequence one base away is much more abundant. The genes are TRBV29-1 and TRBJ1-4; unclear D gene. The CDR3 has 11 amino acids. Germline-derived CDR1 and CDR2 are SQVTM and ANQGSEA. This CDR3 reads CSVLQREKPFF. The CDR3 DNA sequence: TGCAGCGTGCTACAAAGAGAAAAACCGTTTTTT.

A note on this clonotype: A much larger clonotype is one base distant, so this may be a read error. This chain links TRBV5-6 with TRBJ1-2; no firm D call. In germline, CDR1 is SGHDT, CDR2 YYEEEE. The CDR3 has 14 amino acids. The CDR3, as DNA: TGTGTCAGCAGCTTGGAACCCAGCTACTATGGCTACACCTTC. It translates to CVSSLEPSYYGYTF.

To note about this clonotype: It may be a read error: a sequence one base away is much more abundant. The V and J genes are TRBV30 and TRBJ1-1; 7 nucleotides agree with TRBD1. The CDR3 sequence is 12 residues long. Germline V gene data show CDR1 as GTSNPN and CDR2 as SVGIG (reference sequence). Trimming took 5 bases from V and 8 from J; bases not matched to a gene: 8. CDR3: CAWGPMGQEAFF. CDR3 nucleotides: TGTGCCTGGGGTCCCATGGGACAGGAAGCTTTCTTT. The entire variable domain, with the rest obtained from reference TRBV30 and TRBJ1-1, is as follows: SQTIHQWPATLVQPVGSPLSLECTVEGTSNPNLYWYRQAAGRGLQLLFYSVGIGQISSEVPQNLSASRPQDRQFILSSKKLLLSDSGFYLCAWGPMGQEAFFGQGTRLTVV.

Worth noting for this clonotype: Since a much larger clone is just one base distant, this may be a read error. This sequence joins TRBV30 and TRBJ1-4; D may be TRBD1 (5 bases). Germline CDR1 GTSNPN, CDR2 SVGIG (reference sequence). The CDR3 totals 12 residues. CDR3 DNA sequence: TGTGCCTGGACGGATCAGGGCGAAAAACTGATTTTT. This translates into CAWTDQGEKLIF.

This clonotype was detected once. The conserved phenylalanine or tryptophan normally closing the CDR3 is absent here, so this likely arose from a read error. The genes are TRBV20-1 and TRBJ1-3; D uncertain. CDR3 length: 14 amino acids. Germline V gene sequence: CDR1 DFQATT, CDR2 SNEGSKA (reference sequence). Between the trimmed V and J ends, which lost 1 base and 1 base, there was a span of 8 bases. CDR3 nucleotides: TGCAGTGCTAGAGTACCGGGATCTGGAAACACCATATATTCT. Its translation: CSARVPGSGNTIYS.

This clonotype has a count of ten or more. The CDR3 nucleotides are TGTGCCAGCAGCAATCGGGGAAGCAATCAGCCCCAGCATTTT. As protein: CASSNRGSNQPQHF. The chain recombines TRBV6-2 or TRBV6-3 with TRBJ1-5; D uncertain. Germline CDR1 reads MNHEY; CDR2 reads SVGEGT. V gave up 6 bases and J gave up 1 base, with 10 bases separating them. The CDR3 has 14 residues.

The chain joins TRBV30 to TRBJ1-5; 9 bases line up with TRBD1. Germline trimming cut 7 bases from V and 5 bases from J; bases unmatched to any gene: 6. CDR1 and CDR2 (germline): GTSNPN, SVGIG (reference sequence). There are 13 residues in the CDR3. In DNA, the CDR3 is TGTGCCTACTCGACAGGGGGTTATCAGCCCCAGCATTTT. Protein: CAYSTGGYQPQHF.

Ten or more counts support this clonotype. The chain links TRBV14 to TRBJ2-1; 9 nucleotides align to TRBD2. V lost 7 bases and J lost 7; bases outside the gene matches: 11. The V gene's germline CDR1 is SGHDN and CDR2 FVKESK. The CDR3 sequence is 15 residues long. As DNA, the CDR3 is TGTGCCAGCACCGGCGCGGGAGGGCCAGGGAATGAGCAGTTCTTC. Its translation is CASTGAGGPGNEQFF. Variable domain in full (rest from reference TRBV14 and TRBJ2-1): EAGVTQFPSHSVIEKGQTVTLRCDPISGHDNLYWYRRVMGKEIKFLLHFVKESKQDESGMPNNRFLAERTGGTYSTLKVQPAELEDSGVYFCASTGAGGPGNEQFFGPGTRLTVL.

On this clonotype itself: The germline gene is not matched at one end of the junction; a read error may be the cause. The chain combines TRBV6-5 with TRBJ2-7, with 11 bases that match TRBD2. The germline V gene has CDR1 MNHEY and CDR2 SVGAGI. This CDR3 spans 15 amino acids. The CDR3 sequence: CAGRAGTSGHYEQYF. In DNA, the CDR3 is TGTGCCGGCAGGGCCGGGACTAGCGGCCACTACGAGCAGTACTTC.

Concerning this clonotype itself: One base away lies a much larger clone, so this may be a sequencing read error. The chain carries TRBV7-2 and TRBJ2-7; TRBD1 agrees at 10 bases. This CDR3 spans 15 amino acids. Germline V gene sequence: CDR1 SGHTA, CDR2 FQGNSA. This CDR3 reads CASSPGQGPSYEQSF. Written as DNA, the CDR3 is TGTGCCAGCAGCCCGGGACAGGGGCCTTCCTACGAGCAGTCCTTC.

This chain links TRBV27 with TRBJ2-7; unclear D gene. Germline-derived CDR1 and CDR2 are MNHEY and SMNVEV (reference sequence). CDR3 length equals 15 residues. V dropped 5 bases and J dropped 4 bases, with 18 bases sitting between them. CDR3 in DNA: TGTGCCAGCAGTCTCACGTCCCCCCAGGCGTACGAGCAGTACTTC. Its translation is CASSLTSPQAYEQYF.

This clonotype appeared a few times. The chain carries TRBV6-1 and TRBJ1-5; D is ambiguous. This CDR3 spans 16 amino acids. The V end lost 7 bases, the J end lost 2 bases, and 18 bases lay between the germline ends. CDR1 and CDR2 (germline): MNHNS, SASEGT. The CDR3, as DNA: TGTGCCAGCAACGAGAGGACCGTTGGGGGCAATCAGCCCCAGCATTTT. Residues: CASNERTVGGNQPQHF.

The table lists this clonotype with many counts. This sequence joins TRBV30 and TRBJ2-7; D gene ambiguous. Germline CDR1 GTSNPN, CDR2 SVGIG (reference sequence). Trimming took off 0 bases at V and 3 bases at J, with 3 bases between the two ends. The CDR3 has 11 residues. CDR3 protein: CAWSVSYEQYF. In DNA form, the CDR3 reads TGTGCCTGGAGTGTAAGCTACGAGCAGTACTTC.

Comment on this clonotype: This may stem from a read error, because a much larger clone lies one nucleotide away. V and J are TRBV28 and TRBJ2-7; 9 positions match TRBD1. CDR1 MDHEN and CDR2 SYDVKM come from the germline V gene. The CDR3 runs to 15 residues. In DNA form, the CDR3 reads TGTTCCAGCAGTCCACCCGGGACAGGGACCTACGAGCAGTACTTC. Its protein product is CSSSPPGTGTYEQYF. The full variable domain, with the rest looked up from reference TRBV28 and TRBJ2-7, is DVKVTQSSRYLVKRTGEKVFLECVQDMDHENMFWYRQDPGLGLRLIYFSYDVKMKEKGDIPEGYSVSREKKERFSLILESASTNQTSMYLCSSSPPGTGTYEQYFGPGTRLTVT.

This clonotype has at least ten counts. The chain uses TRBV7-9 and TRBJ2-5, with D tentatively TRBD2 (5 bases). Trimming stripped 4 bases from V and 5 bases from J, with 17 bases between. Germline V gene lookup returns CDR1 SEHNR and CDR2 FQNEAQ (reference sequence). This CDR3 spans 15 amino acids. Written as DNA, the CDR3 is TGTGCCAGCAGCTCGAACGCGGTCCCGGGGGAGACCCAGTACTTC. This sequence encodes CASSSNAVPGETQYF.

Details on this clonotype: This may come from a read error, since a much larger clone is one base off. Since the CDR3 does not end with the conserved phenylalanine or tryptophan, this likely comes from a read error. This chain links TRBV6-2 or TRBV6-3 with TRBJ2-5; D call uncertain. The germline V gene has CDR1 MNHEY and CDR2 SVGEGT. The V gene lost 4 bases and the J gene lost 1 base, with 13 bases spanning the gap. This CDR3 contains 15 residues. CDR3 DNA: TGTGCCAGCAGTTGGCGGCGAAACCCCCAAGAGACCCAGTACTCC. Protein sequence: CASSWRRNPQETQYS.

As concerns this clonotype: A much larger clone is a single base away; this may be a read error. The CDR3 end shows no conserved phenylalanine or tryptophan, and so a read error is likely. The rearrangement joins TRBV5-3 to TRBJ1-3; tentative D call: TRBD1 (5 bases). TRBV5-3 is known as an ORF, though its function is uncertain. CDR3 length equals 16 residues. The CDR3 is CASSLGQGGSGNTIYS. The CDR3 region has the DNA TGTGCCAGCAGCTTGGGGCAGGGCGGTTCTGGAAACACCATATATTCT.

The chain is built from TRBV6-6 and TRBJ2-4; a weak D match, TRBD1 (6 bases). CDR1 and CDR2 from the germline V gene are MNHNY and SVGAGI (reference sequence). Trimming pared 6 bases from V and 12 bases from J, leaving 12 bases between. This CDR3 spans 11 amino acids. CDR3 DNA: TGTGCCAGCAGCGACAGGAGTAATCAGTACTTC. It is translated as CASSDRSNQYF.

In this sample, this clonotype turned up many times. CDR3 bases: TGTGCCAGCAGCGAGGTAGCGGGGGAGGAAGAGACCCAGTACTTC. It is translated as CASSEVAGEEETQYF. The rearrangement uses TRBV6-6 and TRBJ2-5; 9 bases are shared with TRBD2. Trimming removed 6 bases from V and 3 bases from J; junction bases left unmatched: 8. The germline CDR1 and CDR2 sequences are MNHNY and SVGAGI (reference sequence). The CDR3 is made up of 15 amino acids.

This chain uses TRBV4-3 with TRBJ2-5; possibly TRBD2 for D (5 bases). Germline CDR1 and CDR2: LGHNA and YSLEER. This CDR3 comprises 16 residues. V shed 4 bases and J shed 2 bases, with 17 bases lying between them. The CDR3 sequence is CASSPERLTIQETQYF. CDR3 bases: TGCGCCAGCAGCCCGGAGCGGTTAACGATTCAAGAGACCCAGTACTTC.

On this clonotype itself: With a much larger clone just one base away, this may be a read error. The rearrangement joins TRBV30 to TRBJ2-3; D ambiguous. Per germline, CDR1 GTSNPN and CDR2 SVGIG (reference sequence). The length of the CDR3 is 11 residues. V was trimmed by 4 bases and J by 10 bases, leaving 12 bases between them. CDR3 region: CAWKNWDAQYF. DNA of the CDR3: TGTGCCTGGAAAAACTGGGATGCGCAGTATTTT.

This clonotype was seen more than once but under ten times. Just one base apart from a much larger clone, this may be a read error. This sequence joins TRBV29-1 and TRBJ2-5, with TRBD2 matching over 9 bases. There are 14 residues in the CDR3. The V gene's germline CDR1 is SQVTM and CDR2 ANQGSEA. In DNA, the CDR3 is TGCAGCGTCGCACCGGGACTAGCTCAAGGGACCCAGTACTTC. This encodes CSVAPGLAQGTQYF.

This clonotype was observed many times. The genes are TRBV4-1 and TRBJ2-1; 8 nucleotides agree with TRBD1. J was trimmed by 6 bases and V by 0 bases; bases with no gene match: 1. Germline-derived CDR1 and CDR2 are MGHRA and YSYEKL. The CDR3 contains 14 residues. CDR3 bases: TGCGCCAGCAGCCAAGAGGACAGGGTCAATGAGCAGTTCTTC. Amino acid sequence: CASSQEDRVNEQFF.